This TCR beta chain was identified in a study of spatial heterogeneity in lung cancer (dated by TCRdb to between 2019 and 2020). Some background on the complete study: Beta-chain transcripts were consistently detected in greater numbers than alpha-chain transcripts, which likely reflected higher beta-chain transcript abundance. In the raw uncorrected reads, each unique combination of TCR and UMI appeared more than ten times on average. TCR alpha and beta repertoires were quantitatively compared across multiple tumor regions, matched nontumor lung and blood in non-small cell lung cancer. Nonsynonymous mutation counts, determined by whole-exome sequencing of tumor tissue, were related to features of the TCR repertoire. At surgery, both alpha and beta chains were TCR-sequenced in fewer than 250 tumor regions, 63 to 65 matched nontumor lung samples and around 50 PBMC samples. Results the study describes overall, beyond this receptor: Confirming at a functional level the hypothesis that regional TCRs recognize regional mutations was considered to require additional single-cell paired TCR alpha and beta sequencing. Ubiquitous expanded tumor TCRs were detected in blood more often at tumor resection than at routine follow-up.

The library came from 5' RACE. The sequencer listed for this sample is NextSeq 500. The TCR library protocol attached a unique molecular identifier to each TCR cDNA molecule to allow correction of PCR and sequencing errors. Turning to the authors' computational methods: TCR identification, UMI-based error correction and CDR3 extraction were all carried out with Decombinator tools. Expanded TCRs were defined as those above a frequency of 2 per 1,000, corresponding to the top 1% of the tumor frequency distribution. Renyi diversity was computed with the R vegan package after each repertoire had been subsampled 100 times to 5,000 TCRs. To build CDR3 similarity networks, amino acid triplet string-kernel similarity was used, and CDR3s were connected when their pairwise similarity was above 0.82. TCRdb passed the public sequencing reads through fastp at Q25 and MiXCR, retaining productive beta sequences. Under each unique CDR3 protein, matching rows form one entry showing the most common genes and DNA. These V and J calls rely on TCRdb rather than the paper's analysis. The sample table shows some 25,000 distinct CDR3 sequences, and 4.7% are seen once. About 5% of the sample rests with the top ten.

This specimen's time point label, interpreted: sample taken at primary tumor resection. TCR sequencing used whole RNA extracted from tumor and nontumor lung tissue, or from cryopreserved PBMC samples, without cell sorting. The donors were 70 or so patients from the lung TRACERx cohort who had early-stage, untreated non-small cell lung cancer. A patient was chosen for TCR sequencing only when enough RNA was available from at least two tumor regions. This clonotype was observed many times. Its antigen target is currently unknown. Base quality data are lacking; no much larger clone is found one base away. The material sequenced was PBMCs, taken at surgery. This sequence originates from a male donor with early-stage non-small cell lung cancer.

The sequenced DNA is TGCGCCAGCAGCTCGGGTCCGGACGAGTATAATTCACCCCTCCACTTT. This gives the protein CASSSGPDEYNSPLHF. Here the chain combines TRBV5-1 and TRBJ1-6, with no D gene named confidently. V is reduced by 3 bases and J by 4 bases, leaving a spacing of 14 bases between them. CDR1 is given as SGHRS and CDR2 as YFSETQ, both from the germline V gene. Its CDR3 holds 16 amino acids, cysteine through phenylalanine. The entry retains the CDR3 DNA only, 48 bases that are in frame from base 1.